This passage covers 25 T cell receptor beta chains from one sample sequenced in a study of shared clonotypes between healthy human individuals. The method was immunoSEQ multiplex PCR; TCRdb's version includes in-frame clones alone and lacks a portion of them. The sample comprises about 2.4 million clones, 93% of which are singletons, and around 0.4% rests with the top ten. Sequenced sample: naive CD4+ T cells from PBMCs. The subset is: CD45RA+ positively selected. Every receptor here comes from a man aged 18 to 30 in good health. Some clones in this sample may be carry-over from other donors' samples.

This chain connects TRBV15 to TRBJ1-5, with 7 bases fitting TRBD1. There are 16 residues in the CDR3. CDR1 and CDR2 (germline): LNHNV, YYDKDF (reference sequence). J was trimmed by 6 bases and V by 1 base; bases with no gene match: 9. Here the CDR3 reads CATSRAQGQWFQPQHF. The DNA of the CDR3 is TGTGCCACCAGCAGAGCACAGGGACAGTGGTTTCAGCCCCAGCATTTT.

The rearrangement links TRBV7-9 to TRBJ2-1; 7 nucleotides match TRBD2. Per the germline V gene, CDR1 is SEHNR and CDR2 is FQNEAQ (reference sequence). Unmatched junction bases numbered 5, after V lost 6 bases and J lost 6 bases. The CDR3 is 13 amino acids. CDR3 residues: CASSRSGGNEQFF. The CDR3 bases are TGTGCCAGCAGTCGCTCGGGAGGCAATGAGCAGTTCTTC. Supplemented by reference TRBV7-9 and TRBJ2-1, the full variable domain reads DTGVSQNPRHKITKRGQNVTFRCDPISEHNRLYWYRQTLGQGPEFLTYFQNEAQLEKSRLLSDRFSAERPKGSFSTLEIQRTEQGDSAMYLCASSRSGGNEQFFGPGTRLTVL.

The chain links TRBV28 to TRBJ2-1, with 8 bases identical to TRBD1. J lost 6 bases, V lost 5 bases, and 6 bases had no gene match. The germline V gene encodes CDR1 MDHEN and CDR2 SYDVKM. This CDR3 comprises 14 residues. The CDR3 bases are TGTGCCAGCAGTAAGACAGGGGCGACCAATGAGCAGTTCTTC. Residues: CASSKTGATNEQFF.

The chain is built from TRBV19 and TRBJ1-4; TRBD1 is a possible D gene (5 bases). Germline V gene sequence: CDR1 LNHDA, CDR2 SQIVND (reference sequence). Trimming removed 7 bases from V and 8 bases from J, with 17 bases in between. This CDR3 region has 14 residues. CDR3 in amino acids: CASKEGRAGEKLFF. CDR3 bases: TGTGCCAGTAAAGAAGGCAGGGCCGGCGAAAAACTGTTTTTT.

A note on this clone: This sample includes further DNA sequences coding for the same CDR3. The gene calls are TRBV7-9 and TRBJ2-5, with a tentative D call TRBD1 (5 bases). The germline CDR1 and CDR2 sequences are SEHNR and FQNEAQ (reference sequence). Trimming took 0 bases from V and 4 from J, leaving 6 bases between them. CDR3 length: 13 amino acids. The CDR3 loop reads CASSLAGPETQYF. CDR3 nucleotide sequence: TGTGCCAGCAGCTTAGCGGGGCCAGAGACCCAGTACTTC.

This clone was observed once. At the DNA level, this CDR3 is encoded by other sequences in the same sample as well. The chain links TRBV7-6 to TRBJ2-7, with 7 bases matching TRBD1. V dropped 1 base and J dropped 4; count of bases not matched to a gene: 4. CDR3 size: 14 residues. Looked up from germline, CDR1 is SGHVS and CDR2 is FNYEAQ. The CDR3 here is CASSLGQGAYEQYF. Here the CDR3 DNA reads TGTGCCAGCAGCTTAGGACAGGGCGCTTACGAGCAGTACTTC.

A note on this clone: Other nucleotide sequences from this sample produce the same CDR3. The rearrangement links TRBV28 to TRBJ1-5; D remains unclear. The CDR3 runs 13 residues. Germline-derived CDR1 and CDR2 are MDHEN and SYDVKM. V lost 3 bases and J 4 bases, leaving 7 bases between the germline ends. CDR3 sequence (DNA): TGTGCCAGCAGTTTGAGGCTAAATCAGCCCCAGCATTTT. This translates into CASSLRLNQPQHF.

The chain uses TRBV28 and TRBJ2-3; D may be TRBD1 or TRBD2 (5 bases each). The CDR3 loop spans 14 amino acids. V lost 2 bases and J lost 10, with 16 bases in between. CDR1 is MDHEN and CDR2 is SYDVKM in the germline V gene. The CDR3 is CASSLPGTRQAQYF. The CDR3 bases are TGTGCCAGCAGTTTACCCGGGACCCGGCAGGCGCAGTATTTT.

The chain has TRBV15 and TRBJ1-2; 10 positions agree with TRBD1. The length of the CDR3 is 17 residues. The junction had 8 bases not matched to a gene; V was cut back by 2 bases and J by 2 bases. CDR1 is LNHNV, CDR2 YYDKDF, per germline (reference sequence). CDR3 in amino acids: CATSRRTGGDTNYGYTF. The CDR3 DNA is TGTGCCACCAGCAGACGGACAGGGGGAGATACAAACTATGGCTACACCTTC.

The chain employs TRBV5-1 and TRBJ1-2; TRBD1 matches 11 bases. Germline CDR1 reads SGHRS; CDR2 reads YFSETQ. V gave up 5 bases and J gave up 8 bases; unmatched junction bases: 8. The CDR3 contains 14 residues. The CDR3 sequence: CASRPGQGVSGYTF. Written as DNA, the CDR3 is TGCGCCAGCAGACCGGGACAGGGGGTGAGCGGCTACACCTTC.

As regards this clone: Germline is not matched at one junction end, which may reflect a read error. The chain couples TRBV7-3 to TRBJ1-1, with D tentatively TRBD1 (5 bases). The CDR3 has 14 residues. The germline V gene has CDR1 SGHTA and CDR2 FQGTGA. The CDR3 region has the DNA TGTGCCAGCAGCCTAACCCCCATGACCGGGGCGAATTTCTTT. Amino acids: CASSLTPMTGANFF.

About this clone: The sample holds other DNA sequences that translate to the same CDR3. The V call is TRBV5-1, the J call TRBJ2-5; D ambiguous. The CDR3 loop spans 10 amino acids. V gave up 5 bases and J gave up 5 bases, with 4 bases separating them. In germline, CDR1 is SGHRS, CDR2 YFSETQ. The CDR3 DNA reads as TGCGCCAGCAGTGGCGAGACCCAGTACTTC. This gives the protein CASSGETQYF.

This chain connects TRBV5-1 to TRBJ2-1, with no clear D. CDR1 SGHRS and CDR2 YFSETQ come from the germline V gene. This CDR3 region has 14 residues. V shed 4 bases and J shed 2 bases, with 10 bases lying between them. The CDR3, as DNA: TGCGCCAGCAGCATGGGCAGTACCTACAATGAGCAGTTCTTC. Its translation is CASSMGSTYNEQFF.

The rearrangement joins TRBV28 to TRBJ2-3; D not resolved. This CDR3 comprises 12 residues. CDR1 is MDHEN, CDR2 SYDVKM, per germline. Trimming removed 6 bases from V and 9 bases from J, with 13 bases in between. This CDR3 is CASSNRVTTQYF. Written as DNA, the CDR3 is TGTGCCAGCAGCAATCGGGTAACCACGCAGTATTTT.

Details on this clone: The junction and the germline gene differ at one end; a read error may be behind it. The rearrangement links TRBV11-3 to TRBJ2-7; 8 nucleotides line up with TRBD1. The CDR3 covers 13 residues. From germline, CDR1 is SGHNT and CDR2 YENEEA. CDR3 protein: CASSIDRGGEQYF. CDR3 coding DNA: TGTGCCAGCAGCATAGACAGGGGAGGCGAGCAGTACTTC.

The rearrangement joins TRBV18 to TRBJ1-1; 9 nucleotides align to TRBD1. The germline V gene has CDR1 KGHSH and CDR2 LQKENI. The ends lost 0 bases at V and 6 bases at J; junction bases unmatched: 5. CDR3 length equals 15 residues. CDR3 DNA: TGTGCCAGCTCACCACCGGGACAGGGCACGCCTGAAGCTTTCTTT. Translated, it gives CASSPPGQGTPEAFF.

This chain joins TRBV27 and TRBJ2-7; 10 bases are shared with TRBD2. V was clipped by 6 bases and J by 0 bases; unmatched bases: 2. Germline CDR1 reads MNHEY; CDR2 reads SMNVEV (reference sequence). This CDR3 contains 14 residues. CDR3 sequence reads: CASRGLAISYEQYF. CDR3 DNA sequence: TGTGCCAGCAGGGGACTAGCGATCTCCTACGAGCAGTACTTC.

The table lists this clone with a count of one. This chain connects TRBV7-3 to TRBJ2-1; D is ambiguous. This CDR3 is 15 amino acids long. V was pared by 5 bases and J by 0 bases, with 11 bases between. Germline V gene data show CDR1 as SGHTA and CDR2 as FQGTGA. DNA of the CDR3: TGTGCCAGCAGCCGTCGTCGGAGCTCCTACAATGAGCAGTTCTTC. Protein: CASSRRRSSYNEQFF.

This clone was seen a few times. This rearrangement joins TRBV30 to TRBJ1-5, with 11 positions matching TRBD1. The V gene's germline CDR1 is GTSNPN and CDR2 SVGIG (reference sequence). CDR3 length: 15 amino acids. Trimming at V came to 0 bases and at J to 7 bases, leaving 5 bases not matched to a gene. The CDR3: CAWSVGQGAQQPQHF. The CDR3 region has the DNA TGTGCCTGGAGTGTAGGACAGGGGGCACAGCAGCCCCAGCATTTT. Full variable domain (remainder filled in from reference TRBV30 and TRBJ1-5): SQTIHQWPATLVQPVGSPLSLECTVEGTSNPNLYWYRQAAGRGLQLLFYSVGIGQISSEVPQNLSASRPQDRQFILSSKKLLLSDSGFYLCAWSVGQGAQQPQHFGDGTRLSIL.

The V gene is TRBV11-2, the J gene TRBJ2-7, with D perhaps assigned TRBD1 or TRBD2 (8 bases each). V shed 5 bases and J shed 3 bases, with 20 bases lying between them. The CDR3 is made up of 16 amino acids. Germline assignment: CDR1 SGHAT and CDR2 FQNNGV. The CDR3 protein is CASSKTGGLGDYEQYF. The CDR3 nucleotides are TGTGCCAGCAGCAAAACAGGGGGACTAGGAGACTACGAGCAGTACTTC.

Notes on this clone: Other DNA sequences within the sample encode an identical CDR3. The rearrangement joins TRBV11-2 to TRBJ2-7; D is unresolved. The CDR3 consists of 14 residues. In germline, CDR1 is SGHAT, CDR2 FQNNGV. The V end lost 0 bases, the J end lost 2 bases, and 8 bases lay between the germline ends. The CDR3 spells CASSLDPRAYEQYF. CDR3 DNA sequence: TGTGCCAGCAGCTTAGATCCCCGCGCCTACGAGCAGTACTTC.

This rearrangement joins TRBV18 to TRBJ2-1; no definite D call. The CDR3 runs to 14 residues. Germline V gene sequence: CDR1 KGHSH, CDR2 LQKENI. V was trimmed by 2 bases and J by 5 bases, leaving 10 bases between them. The CDR3 loop reads CASSPKARNNEQFF. The CDR3 DNA follows: TGTGCCAGCTCACCAAAGGCTAGGAACAATGAGCAGTTCTTC.

The CDR3 coding sequence is TGTGCCAGCAGTGAAGTCGGGGACAGTGTGTTAGCAATCCCGCCCCAGCATTTT. Encoded protein: CASSEVGDSVLAIPPQHF. The gene calls are TRBV2 and TRBJ1-5, with TRBD1 matching 7 bases. The CDR3 has 18 residues. Looked up from germline, CDR1 is SNHLY and CDR2 is FYNNEI. V shed 1 base, J shed 9 bases, and the junction held 18 bases outside the gene matches.

This chain joins TRBV28 and TRBJ2-7, with D unclear. V was shortened by 6 bases and J by 2 bases, with 20 bases between the two germline ends. The CDR3 runs 16 residues. CDR1 and CDR2 from the germline V gene are MDHEN and SYDVKM. CDR3 bases: TGTGCCAGCAGCCAACATATTAGAAGAAAGGCCTACGAGCAGTACTTC. It encodes CASSQHIRRKAYEQYF.

The chain carries TRBV2 and TRBJ1-2, with TRBD1 as a possible D gene (6 bases). The V gene lost 6 bases and the J gene lost 4 bases, with 12 bases spanning the gap. This CDR3 is built from 13 residues. Germline CDR1 reads SNHLY; CDR2 reads FYNNEI. The CDR3 loop is CASRDTGTYGYTF. CDR3 bases: TGTGCCAGCAGGGATACAGGGACCTATGGCTACACCTTC.